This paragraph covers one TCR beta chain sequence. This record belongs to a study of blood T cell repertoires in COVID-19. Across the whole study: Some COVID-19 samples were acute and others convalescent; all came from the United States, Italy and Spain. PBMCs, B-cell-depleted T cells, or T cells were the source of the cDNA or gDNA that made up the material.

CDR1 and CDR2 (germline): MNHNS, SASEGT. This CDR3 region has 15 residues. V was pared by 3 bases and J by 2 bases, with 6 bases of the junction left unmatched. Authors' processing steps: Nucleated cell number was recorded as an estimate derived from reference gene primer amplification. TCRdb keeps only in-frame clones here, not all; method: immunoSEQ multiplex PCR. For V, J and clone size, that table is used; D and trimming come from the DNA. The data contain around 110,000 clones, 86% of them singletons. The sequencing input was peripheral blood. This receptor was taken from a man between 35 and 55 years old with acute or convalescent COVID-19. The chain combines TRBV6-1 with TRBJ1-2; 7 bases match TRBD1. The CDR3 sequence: CASSDGDRSNYGYTF. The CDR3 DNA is TGTGCCAGCAGTGATGGGGACAGATCGAACTATGGCTACACCTTC.